The 23 T cell receptor beta chains in this list originate from one sample, sequenced in a study of a mutant IDH1 vaccine in newly diagnosed glioma. TCRdb keeps only in-frame clones here, not all; method: immunoSEQ multiplex PCR. The sample contains tens of thousands of clones, 65% of which appear only once. Sample time point: week 47, end of study. A single vaccine dose contained 300 ug of mutant IDH1 20-mer peptide, and topical imiquimod was used with it. Which antigens these TCRs recognize remains unknown. The sample consisted of peripheral blood mononuclear cells (PBMCs), taken from a glioma patient whose treatment included an IDH1 peptide vaccine. The receptors were gathered from a middle-aged man with glioma. Some clones in this sample may be carry-over from other donors' samples.

This chain joins TRBV10-2 and TRBJ2-7, with TRBD1 as a possible D gene (8 bases). V was shortened by 7 bases and J by 6 bases, with 25 bases between the two germline ends. CDR3 length: 16 residues. Germline loops: CDR1 WSHSY, CDR2 SAAADI. CDR3 in amino acids: CASKTSGTGLRTEQYF. CDR3 in DNA: TGCGCCAGCAAAACCAGCGGGACAGGCCTCCGGACCGAGCAGTACTTC.

This chain links TRBV5-1 with TRBJ2-7; no definite D call. The CDR3 covers 13 residues. Germline CDR1 SGHRS, CDR2 YFSETQ. Trimming removed 0 bases at V and 3 bases at J, with 7 bases between. CDR3 amino acids: CASSLVVSYEQYF. The CDR3 DNA is TGCGCCAGCAGCTTGGTGGTCAGCTACGAGCAGTACTTC.

The CDR3 nucleotides read TGTGCCAGCAGTTATGGGGACCTCTCCTGGGGCTACACCTTC. It yields the protein CASSYGDLSWGYTF. This chain joins TRBV6-5 and TRBJ1-2, with a weak D call TRBD1 (5 bases). Germline V gene sequence: CDR1 MNHEY, CDR2 SVGAGI. The CDR3 is 14 amino acids. The V end was cut by 3 bases, the J end by 8 bases, with 16 bases between.

The chain has TRBV21-1 and TRBJ2-7. TRBV21-1 is described as a pseudogene. The CDR3 covers 14 residues. CDR3 sequence (DNA): TGTGCCAGCAGCACTTGGGACGGATACTACGAGCAGTACTTC. Its protein is CASSTWDGYYEQYF.

The rearrangement joins TRBV6-5 to TRBJ1-6, with TRBD1 as a possible D gene (5 bases). CDR3 length: 14 residues. Trimming removed 4 bases at V and 12 bases at J, with 16 bases between. CDR1 is MNHEY and CDR2 is SVGAGI in the germline V gene. The CDR3 sequence: CASSFLRDGEPLHF. DNA of the CDR3: TGTGCCAGCAGTTTCCTCCGGGACGGAGAACCCCTCCACTTT.

The rearrangement joins TRBV5-1 to TRBJ1-6; D is ambiguous. The CDR3 is 14 amino acids. With 6 bases removed from V and 14 bases from J, the gap between germline ends came to 21 bases. The germline gives CDR1 SGHRS, CDR2 YFSETQ. The CDR3 DNA follows: TGCGCCAGCAATCGAGACACTAGCTCGACGGCCCTCCACTTT. Protein: CASNRDTSSTALHF.

The chain carries TRBV10-1 and TRBJ1-3; unclear D gene. The CDR3 loop spans 14 amino acids. CDR1 and CDR2 (germline): WNHNN, SYGVQD (reference sequence). Trimming stripped 5 bases from V and 0 bases from J, with 8 bases between. The CDR3 region is CASSSGNSGNTIYF. The CDR3 DNA sequence: TGCGCCAGCAGTTCAGGAAACTCTGGAAACACCATATATTTT.

This chain connects TRBV19 to TRBJ2-3; 9 nucleotides align to TRBD2. The CDR3 extends over 13 amino acids. V lost 9 bases and J lost 6; bases outside the gene matches: 7. Germline V gene data show CDR1 as LNHDA and CDR2 as SQIVND (reference sequence). The CDR3 loop reads CASGTSNADTQYF. CDR3 in DNA: TGTGCCAGCGGGACTAGCAATGCGGATACGCAGTATTTT.

V is TRBV6-5 and J is TRBJ2-5, with 10 bases fitting TRBD2. Looked up from germline, CDR1 is MNHEY and CDR2 is SVGAGI. The junction had 3 bases not matched to a gene; V was cut back by 3 bases and J by 2 bases. The CDR3 extends over 15 amino acids. The CDR3 DNA is TGTGCCAGCAGTTATCTAGCGGGGGTACAAGAGACCCAGTACTTC. This encodes CASSYLAGVQETQYF.

V and J are TRBV5-5 and TRBJ2-3, with 9 positions matching TRBD1. The CDR3 is 15 residues long. V trimming: 3 bases; J trimming: 7 bases; junction bases outside the gene matches: 9. From germline, CDR1 is SGHKS and CDR2 YYEKEE (reference sequence). In DNA, the CDR3 is TGTGCCAGCAGCTCCCCCGGGACAGGGAATTATACGCAGTATTTT. Translated: CASSSPGTGNYTQYF.

The chain employs TRBV5-1 and TRBJ2-7; D is unresolved. V was cut by 0 bases and J by 2 bases, with 9 bases left in between. This CDR3 region has 14 residues. Germline V CDR1 and CDR2: SGHRS, YFSETQ. The CDR3, as DNA: TGCGCCAGCAGCTTGGTGGCAGAGGCCTACGAGCAGTACTTC. It specifies CASSLVAEAYEQYF.

Only one count was recorded for this clone. This chain joins TRBV5-1 and TRBJ2-5; 9 bases are a match to TRBD2. With V trimmed by 4 bases and J by 5 bases, 6 bases remained unmatched. The germline CDR1 and CDR2 sequences are SGHRS and YFSETQ. This CDR3 is built from 14 residues. CDR3 residues: CASSPGLALETQYF. In DNA form, the CDR3 reads TGCGCCAGCAGCCCGGGACTAGCCTTGGAGACCCAGTACTTC.

The chain is built from TRBV7-9 and TRBJ2-7; D gene unclear. Trimming took off 3 bases at V and 0 bases at J, with 6 bases between the two ends. This CDR3 region has 13 residues. CDR1 is SEHNR and CDR2 is FQNEAQ in the germline V gene (reference sequence). For the CDR3, the DNA is TGTGCCAGCAGCTTCGTCACCTCCTACGAGCAGTACTTC. Protein product: CASSFVTSYEQYF.

This clone appeared a few times. V and J are TRBV2 and TRBJ1-5; D is unresolved. Germline values: CDR1 SNHLY, CDR2 FYNNEI. V shed 1 base and J shed 3 bases, with 7 bases lying between them. CDR3 size: 14 residues. CDR3 coding DNA: TGTGCCAGCAGTGAAGAAAGGCCCAATCAGCCCCAGCATTTT. It is translated as CASSEERPNQPQHF.

CDR3 protein: CASSQHRDEQFF. The CDR3 DNA is TGTGCCAGCAGTCAGCACCGGGATGAGCAGTTCTTC. The V call is TRBV6-5, the J call TRBJ2-1; D is undetermined. Germline CDR1 and CDR2: MNHEY and SVGAGI. The CDR3 loop spans 12 amino acids. The ends were cut back, 5 bases at V and 8 bases at J, with 10 bases in the middle.

This chain connects TRBV5-6 to TRBJ2-1, with 8 bases lining up with TRBD2. J lost 4 bases, V lost 0 bases, and 6 bases had no gene match. Germline V lookup: CDR1 SGHDT, CDR2 YYEEEE. This CDR3 is 16 amino acids long. CDR3 sequence (DNA): TGTGCCAGCAGCTTGGTGGCGGGGGGAGAATACAATGAGCAGTTCTTC. Its protein is CASSLVAGGEYNEQFF.

V gene TRBV7-9 combines with J gene TRBJ2-2; perhaps TRBD2 as D (6 bases). The CDR3 consists of 14 residues. Trimming left V 10 bases short and J 0 bases short, with 12 bases between. The germline V gene has CDR1 SEHNR and CDR2 FQNEAQ (reference sequence). CDR3 DNA sequence: TGTGCCACCCTGGGGGGACCGAACACCGGGGAGCTGTTTTTT. Translated: CATLGGPNTGELFF.

This clone has a handful of counts. The chain is built from TRBV29-1 and TRBJ2-7; D is undetermined. CDR1 is SQVTM and CDR2 is ANQGSEA in the germline V gene. The CDR3 contains 14 residues. V lost 4 bases and J lost 2, with 15 bases in between. The CDR3 DNA sequence: TGCAGCGTTGCCCCATCACCCCGAACCTACGAGCAGTACTTC. It yields the protein CSVAPSPRTYEQYF.

This chain uses TRBV6-5 with TRBJ2-5, with D possibly TRBD1 on 6 matching bases. The length of the CDR3 is 13 residues. Germline CDR1 and CDR2: MNHEY and SVGAGI. Trimming removed 6 bases at V and 3 bases at J, with 11 bases between. CDR3: CASRSTGKETQYF. CDR3 coding DNA: TGTGCCAGCAGGTCCACAGGGAAAGAGACCCAGTACTTC.

The gene calls are TRBV19 and TRBJ1-2, with 8 bases lining up with TRBD1. The germline V gene encodes CDR1 LNHDA and CDR2 SQIVND (reference sequence). Trimming took 5 bases from V and 2 from J; bases not matched to a gene: 4. CDR3 length equals 14 residues. CDR3 bases: TGTGCCAGTAGTCTTCAGGGGGCCAACTATGGCTACACCTTC. It codes for CASSLQGANYGYTF.

This sequence joins TRBV6-5 and TRBJ2-1, with TRBD2 matching 7 bases. CDR1 MNHEY and CDR2 SVGAGI come from the germline V gene. This CDR3 contains 15 residues. V gave up 7 bases and J gave up 4 bases; unmatched junction bases: 10. The DNA for the CDR3 is TGTGCCAGCACCCTGCTCCCGGGGGGATACAATGAGCAGTTCTTC. Protein sequence: CASTLLPGGYNEQFF.

This clone was observed a few times. The V call is TRBV5-1, the J call TRBJ2-5, with D possibly TRBD2 on 7 matching bases. V lost 3 bases and J 5 bases, leaving 17 bases between the germline ends. CDR1 is SGHRS, CDR2 YFSETQ, per germline. The CDR3 consists of 15 residues. CDR3 DNA: TGCGCCAGCAGCTCTGAAGGGGGGGTAGGGGAGACCCAGTACTTC. Translated: CASSSEGGVGETQYF.

The genes are TRBV4-2 and TRBJ2-3; D gene unclear. The V gene's germline CDR1 is LGHNA and CDR2 YNFKEQ. V shed 5 bases and J shed 2 bases, with 2 bases lying between them. The CDR3 is 11 residues long. The CDR3 DNA reads as TGTGCCAGCAGCTCCACAGATACGCAGTATTTT. This sequence encodes CASSSTDTQYF.